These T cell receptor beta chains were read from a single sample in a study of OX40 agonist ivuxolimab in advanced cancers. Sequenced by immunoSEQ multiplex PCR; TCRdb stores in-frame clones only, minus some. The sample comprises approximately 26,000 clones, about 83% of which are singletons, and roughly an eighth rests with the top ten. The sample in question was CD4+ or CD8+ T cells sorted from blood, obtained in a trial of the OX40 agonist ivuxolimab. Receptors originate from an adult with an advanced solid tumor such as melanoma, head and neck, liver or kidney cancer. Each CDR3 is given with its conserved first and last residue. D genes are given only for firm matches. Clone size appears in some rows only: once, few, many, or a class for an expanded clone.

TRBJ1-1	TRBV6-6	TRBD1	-	CASSYSGTGETEAFF	TGTGCCAGCAGTTACTCTGGGACAGGGGAGACTGAAGCTTTCTTT
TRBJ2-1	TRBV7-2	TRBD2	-	CASSLSSGGAVYNEQFF	TGTGCCAGCAGCTTAAGTAGCGGGGGGGCCGTCTACAATGAGCAGTTCTTC
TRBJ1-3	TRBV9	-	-	CASSVVFRGPSSGNTIYF	TGTGCCAGCAGCGTAGTATTCCGGGGGCCGAGCTCTGGAAACACCATATATTTT
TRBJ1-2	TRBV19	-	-	CASSIEPGDYGYTF	TGTGCCAGTAGTATAGAGCCAGGGGATTATGGCTACACCTTC
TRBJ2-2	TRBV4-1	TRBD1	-	CASSQEDRVVPGELFF	TGCGCCAGCAGCCAGGAAGACAGGGTGGTTCCCGGGGAGCTGTTTTTT
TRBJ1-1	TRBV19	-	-	CASSWTALDTEAFF	TGTGCCAGTAGTTGGACAGCTTTGGACACTGAAGCTTTCTTT
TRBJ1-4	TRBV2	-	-	CASCDGINEKLFF	TGTGCCAGCTGCGATGGGATTAATGAAAAACTGTTTTTT
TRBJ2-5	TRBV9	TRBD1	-	CASSLTGGLGETQYF	TGTGCCAGCAGCCTTACAGGGGGCTTAGGAGAGACCCAGTACTTC
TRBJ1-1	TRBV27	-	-	CASSPLGGATEAFF	TGTGCCAGCAGCCCCTTGGGGGGCGCCACTGAAGCTTTCTTT
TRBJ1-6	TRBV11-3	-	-	CASSYASSYNSPLHF	TGTGCCAGCAGCTACGCCAGCTCCTATAATTCACCCCTCCACTTT
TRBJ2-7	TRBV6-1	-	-	CASSYKRGVEQYF	TGTGCCAGCAGTTATAAAAGAGGGGTCGAGCAGTACTTC
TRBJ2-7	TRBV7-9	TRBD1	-	CASSIFDRGPYEQYF	TGTGCCAGCAGCATTTTCGACAGGGGCCCCTACGAGCAGTACTTC
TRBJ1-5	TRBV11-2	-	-	CASSSQNQPQHF	TGTGCCAGCAGTTCGCAAAATCAGCCCCAGCATTTT
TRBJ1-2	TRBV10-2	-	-	CASEDRNYGYTF	TGCGCCAGTGAGGACAGAAACTATGGCTACACCTTC
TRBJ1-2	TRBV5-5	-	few	CASSLAPDANYGYTF	TGTGCCAGCAGCTTGGCGCCAGATGCTAACTATGGCTACACCTTC
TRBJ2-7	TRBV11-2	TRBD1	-	CASSYLLPGQGPVSYEQYF	TGTGCCAGCAGCTACTTACTCCCGGGACAGGGTCCCGTCTCCTACGAGCAGTACTTC
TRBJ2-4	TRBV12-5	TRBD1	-	CASGLAGTGGYQNIQYF	TGTGCTAGTGGTTTGGCCGGGACAGGGGGATATCAAAACATTCAGTACTTC
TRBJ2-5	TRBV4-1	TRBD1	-	CASSLGTGGSVETQYF	TGCGCCAGCAGCCTAGGGACAGGGGGCTCAGTTGAGACCCAGTACTTC
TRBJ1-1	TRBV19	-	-	CASSIDRLGVMNTEAFF	TGTGCCAGTAGTATAGACCGTCTCGGGGTGATGAACACTGAAGCTTTCTTT
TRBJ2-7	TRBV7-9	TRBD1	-	CASRGTGTSSYEQYF	TGTGCCAGCAGGGGGACAGGGACCAGCTCCTACGAGCAGTACTTC
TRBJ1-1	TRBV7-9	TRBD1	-	CAIRTGGTEAFF	TGTGCAATCAGGACAGGGGGCACTGAAGCTTTCTTT
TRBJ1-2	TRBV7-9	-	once	CASSLPPTGPANYGYTF	TGTGCCAGCAGCTTACCCCCTACAGGCCCCGCTAACTATGGCTACACCTTC
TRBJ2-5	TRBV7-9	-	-	CASSLAASQETQYF	TGTGCCAGCAGCTTAGCAGCCAGCCAAGAGACCCAGTACTTC
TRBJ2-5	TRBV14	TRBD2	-	CASSQVHRAASGDQETQYF	TGTGCCAGCAGCCAAGTTCATAGGGCGGCTAGCGGGGATCAAGAGACCCAGTACTTC
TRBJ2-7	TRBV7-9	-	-	CASSLGTAYEQYF	TGTGCCAGCAGCTTAGGAACGGCGTACGAGCAGTACTTC
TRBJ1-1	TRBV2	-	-	CASSDQKAMNTEAFF	TGTGCCAGCAGTGATCAGAAGGCTATGAACACTGAAGCTTTCTTT
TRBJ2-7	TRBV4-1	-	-	CASSQPPMGFPYEQYF	TGCGCCAGCAGCCAACCCCCCATGGGCTTCCCTTACGAGCAGTACTTC
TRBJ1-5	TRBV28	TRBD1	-	CASRGWTGKQPQHF	TGTGCCAGCAGGGGATGGACAGGGAAGCAGCCCCAGCATTTT
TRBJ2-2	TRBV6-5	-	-	CASSYRGSGELFF	TGTGCCAGCAGTTACAGGGGCTCCGGGGAGCTGTTTTTT
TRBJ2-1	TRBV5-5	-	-	CASKHGPAGNEQFF	TGTGCCAGCAAACACGGGCCCGCGGGCAATGAGCAGTTCTTC
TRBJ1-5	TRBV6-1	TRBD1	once	CASSQRQGANQPQHF	TGTGCCAGCAGTCAAAGACAGGGGGCGAATCAGCCCCAGCATTTT
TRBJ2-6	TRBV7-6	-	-	CASSLGQGLAGANVLTF	TGTGCCAGCAGCTTAGGGCAGGGGTTGGCTGGGGCCAACGTCCTGACTTTC
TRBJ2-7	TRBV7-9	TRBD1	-	CASRGTGVNEQYF	TGTGCCAGCCGAGGGACAGGGGTCAACGAGCAGTACTTC
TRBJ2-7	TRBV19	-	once	CASSIGVQARFNLHTYEQYF	TGTGCCAGTAGTATAGGTGTACAGGCTAGGTTTAACCTCCACACCTACGAGCAGTACTTC
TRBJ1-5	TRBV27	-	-	CASKGYSNQPQHF	TGTGCCAGCAAAGGGTATAGCAATCAGCCCCAGCATTTT
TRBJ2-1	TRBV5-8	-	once	CASSLGWHEQFF	TGTGCCAGCAGCTTGGGCTGGCACGAGCAGTTCTTC
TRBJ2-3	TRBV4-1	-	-	CASSQVKVLGTDTQYF	TGCGCCAGCAGCCAAGTTAAAGTTTTAGGCACAGATACGCAGTATTTT
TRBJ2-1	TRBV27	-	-	CASSLGGWEQFF	TGTGCCAGCAGTTTAGGCGGCTGGGAGCAGTTCTTC
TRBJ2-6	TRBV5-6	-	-	CASSLAESISGANVLTF	TGTGCCAGCAGCTTGGCGGAGTCAATCTCTGGGGCCAACGTCCTGACTTTC
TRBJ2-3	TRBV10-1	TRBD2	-	CASQLALAGGPDTQYF	TGCGCCAGCCAACTGGCCCTAGCGGGGGGCCCAGATACGCAGTATTTT
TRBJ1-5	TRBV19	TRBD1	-	CASSTQRQGAQPQHF	TGTGCCAGTAGTACCCAAAGACAGGGGGCTCAGCCCCAGCATTTT
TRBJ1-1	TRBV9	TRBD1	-	CASSPGQGAFTEAFF	TGTGCCAGCAGCCCCGGGCAGGGGGCGTTCACTGAAGCTTTCTTT
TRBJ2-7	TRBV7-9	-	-	CASSLKGEQYF	TGTGCCAGCAGCTTGAAGGGGGAGCAGTACTTC
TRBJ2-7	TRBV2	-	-	CASDGGAEQYF	TGTGCCAGCGACGGTGGGGCCGAGCAGTACTTC
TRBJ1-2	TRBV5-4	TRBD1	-	CASTAGTGGNYGYTF	TGTGCCAGCACTGCTGGGACAGGGGGCAACTATGGCTACACCTTC
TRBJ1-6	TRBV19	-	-	CASSISGSSYNSPLHF	TGTGCCAGTAGTATTTCTGGCAGCTCCTATAATTCACCCCTCCACTTT
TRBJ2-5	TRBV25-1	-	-	CASSDSETQYF	TGTGCCAGCAGTGACTCAGAGACCCAGTACTTC
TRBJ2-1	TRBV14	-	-	CASSQKGRKNNEQFF	TGTGCCAGCAGCCAAAAGGGGCGCAAGAACAATGAGCAGTTCTTC
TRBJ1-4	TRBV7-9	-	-	CASSSAGSDLRDEKLFF	TGTGCCAGCAGCTCTGCCGGGTCGGACCTCCGAGATGAAAAACTGTTTTTT
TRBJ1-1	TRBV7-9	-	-	CASSLNRGDTEAFF	TGTGCCAGCAGCTTAAATCGAGGCGACACTGAAGCTTTCTTT
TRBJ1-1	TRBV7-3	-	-	CASSSVGATGWGTEAFF	TGTGCCAGCAGTTCAGTAGGGGCTACAGGGTGGGGCACTGAAGCTTTCTTT
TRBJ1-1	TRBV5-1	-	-	CASSLPRQTNTEAFF	TGCGCCAGCAGCCTACCCCGACAGACGAACACTGAAGCTTTCTTT